These 11 T cell receptor beta chains came from one sample sequenced in a study of blood T cell repertoires in COVID-19. Assay used: immunoSEQ multiplex PCR; TCRdb lists only in-frame clones, some missing. Here the sample spans under 250,000 clones, about 76% being singletons. Input material: PBMCs or T cells enriched from blood (not recorded which). These receptor sequences come from a woman between 50 and 59 years old with acute COVID-19.

The V gene is TRBV19, the J gene TRBJ1-1, with 7 nucleotides matching TRBD1. Germline V lookup: CDR1 LNHDA, CDR2 SQIVND (reference sequence). V lost 4 bases and J lost 5; bases outside the gene matches: 7. CDR3 length: 14 residues. CDR3 in DNA: TGTGCCAGTAGTACTACGAGGGGGCGAACTGAAGCTTTCTTT. This translates into CASSTTRGRTEAFF.

The CDR3 DNA follows: TGTGCCAGCTCAAGCCAGACAGGGCTCTACGAGCAGTACTTC. Translating gives CASSSQTGLYEQYF. The V and J genes are TRBV18 and TRBJ2-7; 7 bases agree with TRBD1. Trimming removed 5 bases from V and 3 bases from J; junction bases left unmatched: 7. The length of the CDR3 is 14 residues. The germline V gene has CDR1 KGHSH and CDR2 LQKENI.

DNA of the CDR3: TGTGCCAGTAGTATAGAAGGCGGGAGCGCCTACGAGCAGTACTTC. Amino acids: CASSIEGGSAYEQYF. The genes are TRBV19 and TRBJ2-7; TRBD2 matches at 7 bases. V lost 0 bases to trimming and J lost 2 bases; unmatched junction nucleotides: 4. There are 15 residues in the CDR3. Germline lookup yields CDR1 LNHDA and CDR2 SQIVND (reference sequence).

This chain links TRBV10-3 with TRBJ2-3, with TRBD1 matching over 8 bases. From germline, CDR1 is ENHRY and CDR2 SYGVKD. The ends lost 0 bases at V and 3 bases at J; junction bases unmatched: 5. The length of the CDR3 is 16 residues. CDR3 residues: CAISESPGGTTDTQYF. CDR3 sequence (DNA): TGTGCCATCAGTGAGTCGCCAGGGGGCACTACAGATACGCAGTATTTT.

The chain is built from TRBV9 and TRBJ2-2; TRBD1 matches 7 bases. Germline CDR1 reads SGDLS; CDR2 reads YYNGEE. This CDR3 is built from 15 residues. V lost 6 bases and J lost 2; bases outside the gene matches: 7. The CDR3 DNA sequence: TGTGCCAGCAACTACAGGGGCGTAAACACCGGGGAGCTGTTTTTT. Residues: CASNYRGVNTGELFF.

The gene calls are TRBV27 and TRBJ1-2; TRBD1 might be the D (5 bases). V dropped 3 bases and J dropped 8 bases, with 13 bases sitting between them. The CDR3 is made up of 13 amino acids. Germline V gene data show CDR1 as MNHEY and CDR2 as SMNVEV (reference sequence). CDR3 residues: CASSLGGTGGYTF. The CDR3 region has the DNA TGTGCCAGCAGTTTGGGGGGGACGGGCGGCTACACCTTC.

This clone was recorded only once. CDR3 DNA: TGTGCCAGCAGCTTAGGTGAGGGTCAGTACTTC. The encoded protein is CASSLGEGQYF. V and J are TRBV11-3 and TRBJ2-7; D may be TRBD2 (5 bases). CDR1 and CDR2 from the germline V gene are SGHNT and YENEEA. This CDR3 region has 11 residues. With 1 base removed from V and 10 bases from J, the gap between germline ends came to 8 bases.

V usage is TRBV11-3 and J usage is TRBJ1-2; 7 bases align to TRBD1. This CDR3 contains 14 residues. The junction had 10 bases not matched to a gene; V was cut back by 5 bases and J by 7 bases. From germline, CDR1 is SGHNT and CDR2 YENEEA. CDR3 nucleotides: TGTGCCAGCAGCCAGTCAGGGACAGCATCTGGCTACACCTTC. It is translated as CASSQSGTASGYTF.

The chain has TRBV11-2 and TRBJ1-2; possibly TRBD1 for D (5 bases). Germline V gene lookup returns CDR1 SGHAT and CDR2 FQNNGV. The germline V and J ends were trimmed by 6 bases and 5 bases, with 19 bases remaining between them. The CDR3 has 15 amino acids. In nucleotides, the CDR3 is TGTGCCAGCAGTCTCACCGCGGGACTTCGATATGGCTACACCTTC. This encodes CASSLTAGLRYGYTF.

This clone has a single count. The chain has TRBV28 and TRBJ2-3, with a weak D call TRBD2 (6 bases). The CDR3 extends over 14 amino acids. V lost 5 bases and J lost 1, with 10 bases in between. Per the germline V gene, CDR1 is MDHEN and CDR2 is SYDVKM. The DNA for the CDR3 is TGTGCCAGCAGTCGCGGGACCCGCACAGATACGCAGTATTTT. Translated: CASSRGTRTDTQYF. Full variable domain (remainder filled in from reference TRBV28 and TRBJ2-3): DVKVTQSSRYLVKRTGEKVFLECVQDMDHENMFWYRQDPGLGLRLIYFSYDVKMKEKGDIPEGYSVSREKKERFSLILESASTNQTSMYLCASSRGTRTDTQYFGPGTRLTVL.

This sequence joins TRBV9 and TRBJ2-7; 10 bases line up with TRBD1. This CDR3 comprises 14 residues. From germline, CDR1 is SGDLS and CDR2 YYNGEE. V lost 4 bases, J lost 2 bases, and 3 bases stayed unmatched. The CDR3 bases are TGTGCCAGCAGCACGGGGACAGGGGCCTACGAGCAGTACTTC. Translated: CASSTGTGAYEQYF.